This T cell receptor beta chain originates from a study of cytomegalovirus exposure and HLA in healthy donors. Study context: In a later analysis, the 110 or so validation repertoires were reported to have used the same platform as the approximately 670 first-cohort repertoires.

The study's findings and limits: The dataset shows that most TCR sequences were rare, while some public TCRs occurred in many donors. Specific recognition of CMV antigens was confirmed in vitro for three chains (all CMV-associated). Cytomegalovirus-associated TCR beta chains were listed, numbering around 150.

The repertoire was sequenced with immunoSEQ multiplex PCR; TCRdb's copy has only in-frame clones and lacks some. This table holds about 160,000 clones, roughly 86% found once. About this clone itself: Its target is unknown.

The receptor's source is a man between 18 and 35 years old in good health and CMV-seropositive. Sequenced material: PBMCs.

The CDR3 DNA follows: TGTGCCAGCAGTTTATCCCCCCGACAGTTAAATGGCTACACCTTC. Protein sequence: CASSLSPRQLNGYTF. This chain links TRBV27 with TRBJ1-2; D perhaps matches TRBD1 (5 bases). The germline gives CDR1 MNHEY, CDR2 SMNVEV (reference sequence). Between the trimmed V and J ends, which lost 0 bases and 6 bases, there was a span of 14 bases. CDR3 length equals 15 residues.